This T cell receptor (beta chain) is from a study of T-cell memory formation after mild COVID-19. Whole-study context: Clusters of TCRs were largely donor specific. Notes on the study in general: Pre-infection memory carried some responding clones, suggesting that cross-reactive memory joined. SARS-CoV-2 specificity of second-wave clones peaking day 37 was unconfirmed.

This clonotype has more than one count but fewer than ten. Its target is unknown. cDNA libraries for TCR alpha and TCR beta, carrying sample barcodes and UMIs, came from 5'RACE with constant-segment primers. TCRdb reprocessed the 5' RACE reads via MiXCR and lists one record per CDR3 protein. In the table there are approximately 400,000 distinct CDR3 sequences, roughly a quarter of which are singletons. This sequence was found in an adult woman who had mild COVID-19 (a few samples of this study predate the infection). Cell type and time point are not known. What was sequenced was PBMCs or a T cell subset sorted from them (not recorded which).

CDR3 nucleotide sequence: TGTGCCAGCAGTTTCAGTCACGAGAATTCACCCCTCCACTTT. Its translation is CASSFSHENSPLHF. The chain combines TRBV12-3 or TRBV12-4 with TRBJ1-6; D gene unclear. CDR3 length: 14 amino acids. V gave up 3 bases and J gave up 7 bases, with 10 bases separating them.